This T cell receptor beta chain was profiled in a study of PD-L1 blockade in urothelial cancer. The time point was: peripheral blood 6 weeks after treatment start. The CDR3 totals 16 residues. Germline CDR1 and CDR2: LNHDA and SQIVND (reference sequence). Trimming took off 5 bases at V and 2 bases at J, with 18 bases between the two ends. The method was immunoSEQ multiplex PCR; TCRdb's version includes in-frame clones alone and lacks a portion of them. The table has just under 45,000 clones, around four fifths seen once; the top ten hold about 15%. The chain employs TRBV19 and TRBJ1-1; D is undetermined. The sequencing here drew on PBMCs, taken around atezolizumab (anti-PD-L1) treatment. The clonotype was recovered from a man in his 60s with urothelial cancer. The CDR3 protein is CASSAKAGSFNTEAFF. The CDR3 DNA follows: TGTGCCAGTAGTGCCAAAGCCGGGTCTTTTAACACTGAAGCTTTCTTT.